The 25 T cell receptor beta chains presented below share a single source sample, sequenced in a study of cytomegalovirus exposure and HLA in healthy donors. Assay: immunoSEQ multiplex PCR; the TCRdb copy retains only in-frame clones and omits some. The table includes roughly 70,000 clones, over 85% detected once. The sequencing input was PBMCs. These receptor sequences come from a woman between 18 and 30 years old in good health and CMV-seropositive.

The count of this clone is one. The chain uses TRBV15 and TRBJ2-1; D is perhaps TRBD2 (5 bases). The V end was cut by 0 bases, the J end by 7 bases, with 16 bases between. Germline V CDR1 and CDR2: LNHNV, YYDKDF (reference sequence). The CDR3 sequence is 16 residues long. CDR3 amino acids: CATSRDPGKTLNEQFF. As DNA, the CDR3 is TGTGCCACCAGCAGAGATCCCGGGAAAACGTTGAATGAGCAGTTCTTC.

For the CDR3, the DNA is TGTGCCAGCAGCGAGACAGGGGTCTATGGCTACACCTTC. Residues: CASSETGVYGYTF. The chain couples TRBV6-1 to TRBJ1-2; 8 positions match TRBD1. J lost 4 bases, V lost 6 bases, and 4 bases had no gene match. Germline V CDR1 and CDR2: MNHNS, SASEGT. The CDR3 is made up of 13 amino acids.

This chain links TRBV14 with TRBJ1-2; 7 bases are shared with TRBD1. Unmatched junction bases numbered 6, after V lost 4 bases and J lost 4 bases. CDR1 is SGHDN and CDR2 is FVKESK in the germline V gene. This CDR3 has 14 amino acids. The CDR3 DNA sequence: TGTGCCAGCAGCCTGGGACAGCGGATCTATGGCTACACCTTC. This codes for CASSLGQRIYGYTF.

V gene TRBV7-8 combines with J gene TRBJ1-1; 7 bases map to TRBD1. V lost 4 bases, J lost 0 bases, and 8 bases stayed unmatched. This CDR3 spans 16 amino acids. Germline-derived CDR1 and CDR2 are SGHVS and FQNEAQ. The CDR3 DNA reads TGTGCCAGCAGCTCAAGAGCCGGGACAGTGAACACTGAAGCTTTCTTT. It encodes CASSSRAGTVNTEAFF.

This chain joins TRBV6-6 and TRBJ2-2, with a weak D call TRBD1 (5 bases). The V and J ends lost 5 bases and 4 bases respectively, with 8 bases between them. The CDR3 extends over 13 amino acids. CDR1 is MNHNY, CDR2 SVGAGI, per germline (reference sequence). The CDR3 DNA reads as TGTGCCAGCAGTCACGACAGCACCGGGGAGCTGTTTTTT. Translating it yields CASSHDSTGELFF.

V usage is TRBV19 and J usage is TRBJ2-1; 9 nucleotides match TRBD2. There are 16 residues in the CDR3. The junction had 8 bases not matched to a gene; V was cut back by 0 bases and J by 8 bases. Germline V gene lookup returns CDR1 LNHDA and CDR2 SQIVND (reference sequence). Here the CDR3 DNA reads TGTGCCAGTAGTATAGAAGGAGCGGGGGGATTGTATGAGCAGTTCTTC. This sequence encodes CASSIEGAGGLYEQFF. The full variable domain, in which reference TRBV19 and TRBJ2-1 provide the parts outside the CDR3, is DGGITQSPKYLFRKEGQNVTLSCEQNLNHDAMYWYRQDPGQGLRLIYYSQIVNDFQKGDIAEGYSVSREKKESFPLTVTSAQKNPTAFYLCASSIEGAGGLYEQFFGPGTRLTVL.

The CDR3 sequence is CATSRAPDSSISEQYF. Written as DNA, the CDR3 is TGTGCCACCAGCAGAGCCCCGGACAGTTCTATCTCCGAGCAGTACTTC. This sequence joins TRBV15 and TRBJ2-7, with a weak D call TRBD1 (6 bases). The germline CDR1 and CDR2 sequences are LNHNV and YYDKDF (reference sequence). The CDR3 totals 16 residues. Between the trimmed V and J ends, which lost 1 base and 6 bases, there was a span of 19 bases.

DNA of the CDR3: TGTGCCACCAGCAGAGATTTGTACAAGCGGGAGGCCACAGATACGCAGTATTTT. This encodes CATSRDLYKREATDTQYF. The genes are TRBV15 and TRBJ2-3, with TRBD2 matching over 9 bases. The CDR3 loop spans 18 amino acids. With V trimmed by 0 bases and J by 2 bases, 9 bases remained unmatched. Germline V gene sequence: CDR1 LNHNV, CDR2 YYDKDF (reference sequence).

In DNA form, the CDR3 reads TGTGCCAGCAGCAAGTGGACAGGCCGGACCTTC. It translates to CASSKWTGRTF. This chain uses TRBV7-9 with TRBJ1-2; the match to TRBD1 covers 7 bases. The CDR3 is 11 amino acids. J was trimmed by 14 bases and V by 5 bases; bases with no gene match: 8. From germline, CDR1 is SEHNR and CDR2 FQNEAQ (reference sequence).

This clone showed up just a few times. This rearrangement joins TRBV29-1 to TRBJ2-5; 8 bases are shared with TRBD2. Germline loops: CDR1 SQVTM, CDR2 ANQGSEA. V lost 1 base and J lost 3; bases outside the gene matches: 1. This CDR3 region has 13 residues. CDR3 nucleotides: TGCAGCGTTGAAGGGACTAGCAAAGAGACCCAGTACTTC. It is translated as CSVEGTSKETQYF.

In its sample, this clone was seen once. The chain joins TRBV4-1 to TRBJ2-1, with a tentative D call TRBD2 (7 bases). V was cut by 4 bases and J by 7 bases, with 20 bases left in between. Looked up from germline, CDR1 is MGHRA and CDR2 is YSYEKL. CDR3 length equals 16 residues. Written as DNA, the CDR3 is TGCGCCAGCAGCCGCCTAAGGGGGGGGGTTGTGAATGAGCAGTTCTTC. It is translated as CASSRLRGGVVNEQFF.

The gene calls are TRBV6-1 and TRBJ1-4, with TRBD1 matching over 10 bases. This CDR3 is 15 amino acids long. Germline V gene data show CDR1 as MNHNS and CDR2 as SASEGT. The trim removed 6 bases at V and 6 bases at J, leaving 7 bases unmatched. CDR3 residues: CASRNPGTGDEKLFF. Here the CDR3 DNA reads TGTGCCAGCAGAAACCCCGGGACAGGGGATGAAAAACTGTTTTTT.

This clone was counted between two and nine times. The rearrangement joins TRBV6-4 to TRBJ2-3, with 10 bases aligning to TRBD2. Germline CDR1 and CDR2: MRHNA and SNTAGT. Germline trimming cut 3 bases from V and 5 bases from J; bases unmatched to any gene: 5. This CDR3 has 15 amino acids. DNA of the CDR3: TGTGCCAGCAGTGAGCTAGCGGGAGCTGTAGATACGCAGTATTTT. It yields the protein CASSELAGAVDTQYF.

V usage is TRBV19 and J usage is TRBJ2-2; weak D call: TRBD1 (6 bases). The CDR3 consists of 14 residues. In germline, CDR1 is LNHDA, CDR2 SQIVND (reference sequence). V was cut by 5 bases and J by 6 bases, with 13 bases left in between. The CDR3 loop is CASSLGARAGELFF. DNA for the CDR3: TGTGCCAGTAGTTTGGGGGCCCGAGCCGGGGAGCTGTTTTTT.

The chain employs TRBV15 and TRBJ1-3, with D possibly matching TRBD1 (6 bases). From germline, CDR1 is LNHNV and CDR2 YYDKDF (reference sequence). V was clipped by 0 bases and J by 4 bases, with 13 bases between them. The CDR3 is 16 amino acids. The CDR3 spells CATSRDRQGSGNTIYF. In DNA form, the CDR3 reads TGTGCCACCAGCAGAGATCGGCAGGGGTCGGGAAACACCATATATTTT.

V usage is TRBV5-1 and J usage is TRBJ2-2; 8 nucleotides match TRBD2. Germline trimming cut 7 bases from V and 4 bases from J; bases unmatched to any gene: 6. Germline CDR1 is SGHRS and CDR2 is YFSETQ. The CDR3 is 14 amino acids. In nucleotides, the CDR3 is TGCGCCAGCGATAAAGCGGGGGCCACCGGGGAGCTGTTTTTT. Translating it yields CASDKAGATGELFF.

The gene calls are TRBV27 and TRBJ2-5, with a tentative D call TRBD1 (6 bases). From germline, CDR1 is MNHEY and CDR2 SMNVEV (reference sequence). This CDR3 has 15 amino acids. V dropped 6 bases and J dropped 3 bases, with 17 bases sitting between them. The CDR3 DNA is TGTGCCAGCAGACCCGGGACACAAAGGAAAGAGACCCAGTACTTC. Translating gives CASRPGTQRKETQYF.

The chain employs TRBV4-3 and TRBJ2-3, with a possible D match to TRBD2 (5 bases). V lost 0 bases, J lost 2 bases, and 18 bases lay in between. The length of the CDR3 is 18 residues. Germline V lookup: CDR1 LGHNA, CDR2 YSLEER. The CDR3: CASSQDWSGGRFTDTQYF. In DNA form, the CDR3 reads TGCGCCAGCAGCCAAGATTGGTCAGGAGGACGTTTCACAGATACGCAGTATTTT.

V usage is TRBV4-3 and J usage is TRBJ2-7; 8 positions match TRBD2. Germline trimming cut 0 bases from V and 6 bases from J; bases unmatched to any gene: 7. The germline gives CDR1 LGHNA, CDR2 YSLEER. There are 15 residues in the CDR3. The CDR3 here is CASSQDRGGPAEQYF. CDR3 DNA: TGCGCCAGCAGCCAAGACCGGGGGGGGCCTGCCGAGCAGTACTTC.

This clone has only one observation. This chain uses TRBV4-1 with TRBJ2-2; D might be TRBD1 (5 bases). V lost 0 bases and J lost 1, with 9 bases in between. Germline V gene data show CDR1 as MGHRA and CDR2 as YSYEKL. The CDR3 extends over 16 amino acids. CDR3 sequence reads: CASSQDWQGNTGELFF. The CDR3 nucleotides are TGCGCCAGCAGCCAAGATTGGCAGGGGAACACCGGGGAGCTGTTTTTT.

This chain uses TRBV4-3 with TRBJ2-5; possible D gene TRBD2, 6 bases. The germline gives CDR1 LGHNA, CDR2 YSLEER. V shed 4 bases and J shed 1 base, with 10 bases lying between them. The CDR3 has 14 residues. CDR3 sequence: CASSPKGLQETQYF. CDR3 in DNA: TGCGCCAGCAGCCCGAAGGGACTCCAAGAGACCCAGTACTTC.

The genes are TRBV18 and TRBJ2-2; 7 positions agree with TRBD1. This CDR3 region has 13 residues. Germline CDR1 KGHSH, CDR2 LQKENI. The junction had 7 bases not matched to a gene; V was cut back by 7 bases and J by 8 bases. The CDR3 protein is CASWTGSAGELFF. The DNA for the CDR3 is TGTGCCAGCTGGACAGGTTCAGCTGGGGAGCTGTTTTTT.

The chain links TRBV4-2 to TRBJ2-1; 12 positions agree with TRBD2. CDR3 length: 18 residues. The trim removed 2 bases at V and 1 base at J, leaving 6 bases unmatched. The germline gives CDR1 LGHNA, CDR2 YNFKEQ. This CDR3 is CASSQLLAGGASYNEQFF. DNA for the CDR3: TGTGCCAGCAGCCAATTGCTAGCGGGGGGGGCATCCTACAATGAGCAGTTCTTC.

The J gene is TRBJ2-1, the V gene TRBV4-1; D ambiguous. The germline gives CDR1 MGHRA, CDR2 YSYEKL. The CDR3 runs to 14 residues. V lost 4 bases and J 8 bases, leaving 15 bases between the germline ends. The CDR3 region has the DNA TGCGCCAGCAGCCGCCAAGAACTGGTCGATGAGCAGTTCTTC. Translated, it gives CASSRQELVDEQFF.

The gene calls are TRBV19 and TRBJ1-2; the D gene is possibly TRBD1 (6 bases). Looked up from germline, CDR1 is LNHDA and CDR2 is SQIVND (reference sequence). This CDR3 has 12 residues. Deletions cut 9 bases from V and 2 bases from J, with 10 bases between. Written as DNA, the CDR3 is TGTGCCAGCCGTACAGGGAACTATGGCTACACCTTC. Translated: CASRTGNYGYTF.